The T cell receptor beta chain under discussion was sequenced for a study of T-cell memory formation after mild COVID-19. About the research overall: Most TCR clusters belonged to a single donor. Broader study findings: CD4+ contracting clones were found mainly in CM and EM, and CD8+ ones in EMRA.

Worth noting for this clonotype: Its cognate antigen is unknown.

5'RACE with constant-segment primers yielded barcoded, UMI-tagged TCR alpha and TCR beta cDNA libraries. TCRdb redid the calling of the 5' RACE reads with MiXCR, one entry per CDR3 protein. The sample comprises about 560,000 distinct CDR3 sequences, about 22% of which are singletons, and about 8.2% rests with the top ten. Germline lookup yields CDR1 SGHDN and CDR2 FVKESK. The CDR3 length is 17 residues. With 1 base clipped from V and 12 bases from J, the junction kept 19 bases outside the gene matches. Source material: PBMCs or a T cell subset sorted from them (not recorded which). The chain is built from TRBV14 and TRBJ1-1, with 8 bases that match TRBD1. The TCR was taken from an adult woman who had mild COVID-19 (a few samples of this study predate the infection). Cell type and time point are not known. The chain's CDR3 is CASSQGRPSDRGTLSFF. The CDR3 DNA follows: TGTGCCAGCAGCCAAGGGCGCCCGTCAGACAGGGGAACCTTATCTTTCTTT. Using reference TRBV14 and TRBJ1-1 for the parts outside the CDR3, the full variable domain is EAGVTQFPSHSVIEKGQTVTLRCDPISGHDNLYWYRRVMGKEIKFLLHFVKESKQDESGMPNNRFLAERTGGTYSTLKVQPAELEDSGVYFCASSQGRPSDRGTLSFFGQGTRLTVV.